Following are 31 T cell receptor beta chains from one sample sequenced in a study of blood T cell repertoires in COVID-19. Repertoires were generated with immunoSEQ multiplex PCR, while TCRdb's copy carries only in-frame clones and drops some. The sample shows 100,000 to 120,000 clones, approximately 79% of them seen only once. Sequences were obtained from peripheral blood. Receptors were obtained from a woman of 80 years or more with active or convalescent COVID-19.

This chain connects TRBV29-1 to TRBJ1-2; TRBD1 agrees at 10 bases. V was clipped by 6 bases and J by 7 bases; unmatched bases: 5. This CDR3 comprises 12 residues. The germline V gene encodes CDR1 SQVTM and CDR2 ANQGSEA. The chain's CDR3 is CSVGDRGLGYTF. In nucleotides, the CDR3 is TGCAGCGTCGGGGACAGGGGCCTTGGCTACACCTTC. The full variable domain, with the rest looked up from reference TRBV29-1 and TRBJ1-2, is SAVISQKPSRDICQRGTSLTIQCQVDSQVTMMFWYRQQPGQSLTLIATANQGSEATYESGFVIDKFPISRPNLTFSTLTVSNMSPEDSSIYLCSVGDRGLGYTFGSGTRLTVV.

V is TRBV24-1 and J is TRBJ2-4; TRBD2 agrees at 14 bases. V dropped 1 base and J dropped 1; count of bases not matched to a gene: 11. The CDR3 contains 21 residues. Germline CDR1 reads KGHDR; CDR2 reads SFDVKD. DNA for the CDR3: TGTGCCACCAGTGATTTACCTAGACTAGCGGGAGGGATCTGGGCCAAAAACATTCAGTACTTC. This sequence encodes CATSDLPRLAGGIWAKNIQYF.

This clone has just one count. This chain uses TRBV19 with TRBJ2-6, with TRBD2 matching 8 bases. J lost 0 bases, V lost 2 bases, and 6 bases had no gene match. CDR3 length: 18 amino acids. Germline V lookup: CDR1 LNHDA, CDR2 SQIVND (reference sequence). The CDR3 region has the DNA TGTGCCAGTAGTATACCAGCGGGAGCCCTCTCTGGGGCCAACGTCCTGACTTTC. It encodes CASSIPAGALSGANVLTF.

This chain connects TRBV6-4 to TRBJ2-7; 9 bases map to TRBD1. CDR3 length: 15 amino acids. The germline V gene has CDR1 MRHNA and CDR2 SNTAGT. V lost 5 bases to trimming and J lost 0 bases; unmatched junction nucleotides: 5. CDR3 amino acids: CASSTEGQGSYEQYF. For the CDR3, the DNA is TGTGCCAGCAGTACAGAGGGACAGGGCTCCTACGAGCAGTACTTC.

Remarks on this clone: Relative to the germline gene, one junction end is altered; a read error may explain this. Here the CDR3 DNA reads TGTGCCAGCAGCCTAGGACTAGCGGGAGGACACGCGCACTTC. This gives the protein CASSLGLAGGHAHF. The rearrangement joins TRBV7-9 to TRBJ2-7, with TRBD2 identical over 14 bases. Germline lookup yields CDR1 SEHNR and CDR2 FQNEAQ (reference sequence). The CDR3 loop spans 14 amino acids.

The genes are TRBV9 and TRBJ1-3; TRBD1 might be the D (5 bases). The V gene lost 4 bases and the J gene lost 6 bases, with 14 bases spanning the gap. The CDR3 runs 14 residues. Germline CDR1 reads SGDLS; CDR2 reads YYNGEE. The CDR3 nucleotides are TGTGCCAGCAGCCCCATGACAGTTTCAAACACCATATATTTT. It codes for CASSPMTVSNTIYF.

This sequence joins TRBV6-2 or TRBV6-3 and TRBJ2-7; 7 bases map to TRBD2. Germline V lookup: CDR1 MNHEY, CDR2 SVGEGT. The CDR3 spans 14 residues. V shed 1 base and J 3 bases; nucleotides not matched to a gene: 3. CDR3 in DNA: TGTGCCAGCAGTTACTTAGGGAGGGGCTACGAGCAGTACTTC. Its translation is CASSYLGRGYEQYF.

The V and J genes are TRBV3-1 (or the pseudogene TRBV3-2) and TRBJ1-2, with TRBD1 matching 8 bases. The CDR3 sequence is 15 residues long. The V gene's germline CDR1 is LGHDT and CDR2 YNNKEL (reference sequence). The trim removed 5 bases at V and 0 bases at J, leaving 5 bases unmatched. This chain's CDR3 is CASSVGTGTNYGYTF. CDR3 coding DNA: TGTGCCAGCAGCGTTGGGACAGGTACTAACTATGGCTACACCTTC.

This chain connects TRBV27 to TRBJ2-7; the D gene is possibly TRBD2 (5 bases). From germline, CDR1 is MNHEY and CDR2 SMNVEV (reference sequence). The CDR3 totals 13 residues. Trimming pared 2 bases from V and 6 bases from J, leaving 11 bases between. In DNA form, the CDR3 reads TGTGCCAGCAGTTTAGGTCTAGCCCGCGAGCAGTACTTC. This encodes CASSLGLAREQYF.

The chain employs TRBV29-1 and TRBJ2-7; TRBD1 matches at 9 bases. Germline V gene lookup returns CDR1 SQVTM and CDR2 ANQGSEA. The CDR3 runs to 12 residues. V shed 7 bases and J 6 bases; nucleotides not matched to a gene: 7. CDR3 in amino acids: CSALGQGSEQYF. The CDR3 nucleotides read TGCAGCGCTTTAGGACAGGGGAGCGAGCAGTACTTC.

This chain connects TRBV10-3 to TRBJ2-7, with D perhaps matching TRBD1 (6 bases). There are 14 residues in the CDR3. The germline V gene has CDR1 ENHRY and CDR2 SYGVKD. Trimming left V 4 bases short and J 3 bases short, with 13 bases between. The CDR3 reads CAISGDTGLYEQYF. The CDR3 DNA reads TGTGCCATCAGTGGGGACACGGGGCTCTACGAGCAGTACTTC.

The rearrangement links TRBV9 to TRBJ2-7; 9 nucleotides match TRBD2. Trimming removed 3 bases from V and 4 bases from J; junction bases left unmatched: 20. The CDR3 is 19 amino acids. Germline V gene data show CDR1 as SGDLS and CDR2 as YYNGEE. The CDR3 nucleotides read TGTGCCAGCAGCGGACTATTTTGGGTTCTAGCGGGAAAAAGTTACGAGCAGTACTTC. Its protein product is CASSGLFWVLAGKSYEQYF.

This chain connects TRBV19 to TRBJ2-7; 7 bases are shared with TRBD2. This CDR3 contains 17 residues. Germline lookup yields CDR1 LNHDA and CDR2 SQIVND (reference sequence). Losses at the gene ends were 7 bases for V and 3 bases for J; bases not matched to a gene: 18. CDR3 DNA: TGTGCCAGTAAAGCGAAGAGTCTAGCGGCTTTTTACTACGAGCAGTACTTC. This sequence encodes CASKAKSLAAFYYEQYF.

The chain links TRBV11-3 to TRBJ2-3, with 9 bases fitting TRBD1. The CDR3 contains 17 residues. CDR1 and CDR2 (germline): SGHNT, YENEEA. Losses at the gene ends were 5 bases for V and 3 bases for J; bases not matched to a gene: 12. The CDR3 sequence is CASSDAGTGSGTDTQYF. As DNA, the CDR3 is TGTGCCAGCAGCGACGCCGGGACAGGGTCGGGGACAGATACGCAGTATTTT.

The CDR3 region is CASSLGALSGNTIYF. The CDR3 nucleotides are TGTGCCAGCAGTTTAGGGGCCCTCTCTGGAAACACCATATATTTT. The chain recombines TRBV28 with TRBJ1-3, with a weak D call TRBD1 (5 bases). Deletions cut 2 bases from V and 0 bases from J, with 8 bases between. Germline CDR1 MDHEN, CDR2 SYDVKM. The CDR3 has 15 amino acids.

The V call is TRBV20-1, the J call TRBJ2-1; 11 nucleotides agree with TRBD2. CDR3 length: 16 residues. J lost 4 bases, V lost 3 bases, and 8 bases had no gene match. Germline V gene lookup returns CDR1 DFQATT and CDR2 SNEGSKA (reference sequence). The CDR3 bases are TGCAGTGCTAGTATGGCTAGCGGGAGGACTTACAATGAGCAGTTCTTC. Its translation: CSASMASGRTYNEQFF.

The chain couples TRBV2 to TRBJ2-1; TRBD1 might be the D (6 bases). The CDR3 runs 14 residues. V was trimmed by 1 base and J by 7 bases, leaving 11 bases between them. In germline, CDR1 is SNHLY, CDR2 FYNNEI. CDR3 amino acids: CASSEGFQGNEQFF. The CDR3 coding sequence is TGTGCCAGCAGTGAAGGATTCCAGGGGAATGAGCAGTTCTTC.

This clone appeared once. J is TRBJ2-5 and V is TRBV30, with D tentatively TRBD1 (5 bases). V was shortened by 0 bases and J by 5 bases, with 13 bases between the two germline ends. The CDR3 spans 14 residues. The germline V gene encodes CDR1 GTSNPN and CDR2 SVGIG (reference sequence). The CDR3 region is CAWSVKGVWETQYF. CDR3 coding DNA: TGTGCCTGGAGTGTAAAAGGGGTGTGGGAGACCCAGTACTTC.

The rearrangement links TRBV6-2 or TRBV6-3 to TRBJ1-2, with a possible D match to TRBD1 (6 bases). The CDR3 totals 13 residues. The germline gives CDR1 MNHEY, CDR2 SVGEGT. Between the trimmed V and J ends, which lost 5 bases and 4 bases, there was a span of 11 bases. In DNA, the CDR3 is TGTGCCAGCAGTCAAACAGGGTCCTATGGCTACACCTTC. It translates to CASSQTGSYGYTF.

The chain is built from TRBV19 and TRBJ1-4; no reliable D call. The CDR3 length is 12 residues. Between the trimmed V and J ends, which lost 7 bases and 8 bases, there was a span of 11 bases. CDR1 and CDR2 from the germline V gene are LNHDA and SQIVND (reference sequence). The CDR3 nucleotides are TGTGCCAGTACCGCACAGCGGGAAAAACTGTTTTTT. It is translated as CASTAQREKLFF. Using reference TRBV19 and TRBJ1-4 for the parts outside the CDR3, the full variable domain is DGGITQSPKYLFRKEGQNVTLSCEQNLNHDAMYWYRQDPGQGLRLIYYSQIVNDFQKGDIAEGYSVSREKKESFPLTVTSAQKNPTAFYLCASTAQREKLFFGSGTQLSVL.

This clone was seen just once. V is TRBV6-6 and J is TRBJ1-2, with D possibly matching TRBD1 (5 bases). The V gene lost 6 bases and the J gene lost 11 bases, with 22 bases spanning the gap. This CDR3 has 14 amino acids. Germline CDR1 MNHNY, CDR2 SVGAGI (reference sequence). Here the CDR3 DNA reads TGTGCCAGCAGCCCCCCCCCGAAGACAGCCGGTTACACCTTC. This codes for CASSPPPKTAGYTF.

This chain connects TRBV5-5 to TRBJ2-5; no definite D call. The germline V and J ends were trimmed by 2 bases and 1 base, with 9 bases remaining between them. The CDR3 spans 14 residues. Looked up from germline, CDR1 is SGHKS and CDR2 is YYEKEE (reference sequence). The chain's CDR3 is CASSLRVGQETQYF. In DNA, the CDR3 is TGTGCCAGCAGCTTACGGGTGGGCCAAGAGACCCAGTACTTC.

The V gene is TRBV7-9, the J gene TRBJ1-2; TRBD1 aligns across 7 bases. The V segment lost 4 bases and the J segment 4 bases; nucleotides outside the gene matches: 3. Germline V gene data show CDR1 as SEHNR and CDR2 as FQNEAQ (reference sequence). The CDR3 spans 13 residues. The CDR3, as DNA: TGTGCCAGCAGCTCGGGACAGACCTATGGCTACACCTTC. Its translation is CASSSGQTYGYTF. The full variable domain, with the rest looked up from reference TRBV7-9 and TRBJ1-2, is DTGVSQNPRHKITKRGQNVTFRCDPISEHNRLYWYRQTLGQGPEFLTYFQNEAQLEKSRLLSDRFSAERPKGSFSTLEIQRTEQGDSAMYLCASSSGQTYGYTFGSGTRLTVV.

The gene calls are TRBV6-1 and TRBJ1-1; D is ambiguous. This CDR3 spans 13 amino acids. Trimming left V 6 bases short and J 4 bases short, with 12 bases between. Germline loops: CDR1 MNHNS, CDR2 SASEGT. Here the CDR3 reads CASSLLGSTEAFF. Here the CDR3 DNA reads TGTGCCAGCAGCCTACTGGGGAGCACTGAAGCTTTCTTT.

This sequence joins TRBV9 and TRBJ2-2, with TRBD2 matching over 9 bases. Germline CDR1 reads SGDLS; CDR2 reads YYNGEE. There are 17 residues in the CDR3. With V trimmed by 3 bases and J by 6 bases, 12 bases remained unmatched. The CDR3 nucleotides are TGTGCCAGCAGCGGGGGCGGGAGGGCCCGGCTTTCCGGGGAGCTGTTTTTT. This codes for CASSGGGRARLSGELFF.

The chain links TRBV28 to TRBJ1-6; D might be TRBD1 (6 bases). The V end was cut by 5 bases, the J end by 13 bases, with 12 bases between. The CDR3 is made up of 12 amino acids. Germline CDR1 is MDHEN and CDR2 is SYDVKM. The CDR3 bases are TGTGCCAGCAGTCAAGGGGGGGAGCCCCTCCACTTT. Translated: CASSQGGEPLHF.

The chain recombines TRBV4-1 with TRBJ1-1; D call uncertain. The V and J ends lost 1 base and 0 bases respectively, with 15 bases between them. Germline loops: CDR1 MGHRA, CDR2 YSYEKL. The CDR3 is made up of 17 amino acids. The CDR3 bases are TGCGCCAGCAGCCAAGTGGGCATCAAAAATATGAACACTGAAGCTTTCTTT. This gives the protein CASSQVGIKNMNTEAFF.

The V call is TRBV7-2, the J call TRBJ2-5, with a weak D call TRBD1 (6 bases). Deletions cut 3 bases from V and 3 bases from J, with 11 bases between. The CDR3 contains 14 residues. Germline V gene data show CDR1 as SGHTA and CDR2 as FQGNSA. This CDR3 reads CASSLMTGEETQYF. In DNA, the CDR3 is TGTGCCAGCAGCTTGATGACAGGCGAAGAGACCCAGTACTTC.

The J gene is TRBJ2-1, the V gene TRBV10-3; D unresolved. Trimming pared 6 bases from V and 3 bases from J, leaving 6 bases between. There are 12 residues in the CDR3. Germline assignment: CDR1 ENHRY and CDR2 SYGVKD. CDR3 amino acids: CAISYHYNEQFF. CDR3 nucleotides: TGTGCCATCAGCTACCACTACAATGAGCAGTTCTTC.

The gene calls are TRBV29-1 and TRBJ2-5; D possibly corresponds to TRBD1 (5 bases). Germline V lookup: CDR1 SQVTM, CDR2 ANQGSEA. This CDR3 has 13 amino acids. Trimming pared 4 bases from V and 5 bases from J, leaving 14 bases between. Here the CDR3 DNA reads TGCAGCGTTGCAGGGCCACAGGAGGAGACCCAGTACTTC. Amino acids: CSVAGPQEETQYF.

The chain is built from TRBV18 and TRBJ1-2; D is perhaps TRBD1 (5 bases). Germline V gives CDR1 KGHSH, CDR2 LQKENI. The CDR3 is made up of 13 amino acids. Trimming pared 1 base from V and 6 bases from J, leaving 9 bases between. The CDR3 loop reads CASSPLPRDGYTF. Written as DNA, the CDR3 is TGTGCCAGCTCACCACTACCCAGGGATGGCTACACCTTC.